The 20 T cell receptor beta chains below all came from one sample that was sequenced in a study of low-dose radiotherapy and immunotherapy resistance in tumors. Alpha- and beta-chain coverage of first-strand cDNA came from TRAV- and TRBV-specific primers. PCR amplification of the TCRs was performed with Phusion for 20 PCR cycles, and it relied on a constant-region primer together with a V-primer adapter. Each CDR3 protein gets one entry after TCRdb re-called the reads with MiXCR. The sample has around 36,000 distinct CDR3 sequences, 25% to 40% seen once. Stated time point: before trial treatment. The sequencing used PBMCs, collected before treatment. The receptors stem from a male donor with gallbladder cancer.

This clonotype was seen at least ten times. The chain carries TRBV2 and TRBJ2-7; no clear D gene. Deletions cut 7 bases from V and 7 bases from J, with 11 bases between. CDR1 is SNHLY, CDR2 FYNNEI, per germline. The CDR3 length is 11 residues. The CDR3 bases are TGTGCCAGCACGCCAACAACAGAGCAGTACTTC. Translated, it gives CASTPTTEQYF.

Within the sample, this clonotype is medium-sized (0.01 to 0.1%). The V gene is TRBV28, the J gene TRBJ2-7; D may correspond to TRBD1 or TRBD2 (6 bases each). V was shortened by 3 bases and J by 3 bases, with 12 bases between the two germline ends. The CDR3 covers 14 residues. From germline, CDR1 is MDHEN and CDR2 SYDVKM. The CDR3 here is CASSLTGGRYEQYF. CDR3 nucleotide sequence: TGTGCCAGCAGTTTGACCGGGGGCCGCTACGAGCAGTACTTC.

This chain links TRBV6-2 or TRBV6-3 with TRBJ2-7; 7 bases align to TRBD1. Losses at the gene ends were 7 bases for V and 7 bases for J; bases not matched to a gene: 7. In germline, CDR1 is MNHEY, CDR2 SVGEGT. The CDR3 length is 12 residues. The CDR3 spells CASNRQGEEQYF. CDR3 bases: TGTGCCAGCAATCGACAGGGTGAAGAGCAGTACTTC.

This clonotype was counted ten times or more. This chain uses TRBV20-1 with TRBJ2-5, with 11 nucleotides matching TRBD1. This CDR3 has 14 residues. From germline, CDR1 is DFQATT and CDR2 SNEGSKA (reference sequence). V gave up 3 bases and J gave up 6 bases; unmatched junction bases: 6. The DNA for the CDR3 is TGCAGTGCTAGCCAGGACAGGGGGCACAAGACCCAGTACTTC. Translating it yields CSASQDRGHKTQYF.

This clonotype was detected ten times or more. The chain recombines TRBV20-1 with TRBJ2-3; tentatively, D is TRBD1 (5 bases). Between the trimmed V and J ends, which lost 0 bases and 4 bases, there was a span of 14 bases. The CDR3 has 15 residues. Germline V lookup: CDR1 DFQATT, CDR2 SNEGSKA (reference sequence). CDR3 residues: CSARDSRQGADTQYF. The CDR3 region has the DNA TGCAGTGCTAGAGATTCGCGCCAGGGCGCAGATACGCAGTATTTT.

This clonotype appeared many times. This chain uses TRBV28 with TRBJ2-7; 9 bases map to TRBD2. Germline V gene data show CDR1 as MDHEN and CDR2 as SYDVKM. The CDR3 runs 15 residues. The trim removed 4 bases at V and 9 bases at J, leaving 13 bases unmatched. DNA for the CDR3: TGTGCCAGCAGTTCTAAGGGTAGCGGGAGCTTTGGGCAGTACTTC. Translated: CASSSKGSGSFGQYF. The entire variable domain, with the rest obtained from reference TRBV28 and TRBJ2-7, is as follows: DVKVTQSSRYLVKRTGEKVFLECVQDMDHENMFWYRQDPGLGLRLIYFSYDVKMKEKGDIPEGYSVSREKKERFSLILESASTNQTSMYLCASSSKGSGSFGQYFGPGTRLTVT.

This chain uses TRBV11-3 with TRBJ2-7; TRBD2 is a possible D gene (6 bases). Germline V CDR1 and CDR2: SGHNT, YENEEA. This CDR3 is 15 amino acids long. The germline V and J ends were trimmed by 3 bases and 0 bases, with 12 bases remaining between them. The DNA for the CDR3 is TGTGCCAGCAGCTTCGACCGCGGGAACTCCTACGAGCAGTACTTC. It is translated as CASSFDRGNSYEQYF.

This chain joins TRBV6-2 or TRBV6-3 and TRBJ1-2, with D hard to call. This CDR3 comprises 17 residues. CDR1 and CDR2 from the germline V gene are MNHEY and SVGEGT. Between the trimmed V and J ends, which lost 7 bases and 8 bases, there was a span of 29 bases. The CDR3 region is CASIPMGPDSLTSGYTF. DNA for the CDR3: TGTGCCAGCATTCCTATGGGTCCCGACTCCCTGACCAGCGGCTACACCTTC.

This clonotype was seen at least ten times. The chain carries TRBV30 and TRBJ2-1; TRBD2 is a possible D gene (6 bases). CDR1 and CDR2 (germline): GTSNPN, SVGIG (reference sequence). This CDR3 is 14 amino acids long. With 2 bases removed from V and 4 bases from J, the gap between germline ends came to 12 bases. This CDR3 is CAWSWLAVYNEQFF. In DNA, the CDR3 is TGTGCCTGGAGTTGGTTAGCGGTTTACAATGAGCAGTTCTTC.

In its sample, this clonotype was seen many times. The rearrangement uses TRBV19 and TRBJ2-4; D is perhaps TRBD1 (6 bases). Germline CDR1 is LNHDA and CDR2 is SQIVND (reference sequence). V was cut by 4 bases and J by 0 bases, with 16 bases left in between. The CDR3 totals 17 residues. CDR3 DNA sequence: TGTGCCAGTAGTACTAGCCACAGGGAGATAGCCAAAAACATTCAGTACTTC. Protein product: CASSTSHREIAKNIQYF.

This clonotype has a count of ten or more. This rearrangement joins TRBV14 to TRBJ2-1, with 8 positions matching TRBD1. V was clipped by 4 bases and J by 7 bases; unmatched bases: 6. CDR1 is SGHDN, CDR2 FVKESK, per germline. The CDR3 consists of 14 residues. The CDR3 nucleotides read TGTGCCAGCAGCCCCGGACAGGGAAGGAATGAGCAGTTCTTC. Translated, it gives CASSPGQGRNEQFF.

The table lists this clonotype with many counts. The chain joins TRBV6-1 to TRBJ1-2; no clear D gene. CDR1 is MNHNS and CDR2 is SASEGT in the germline V gene. The CDR3 contains 13 residues. V lost 0 bases and J lost 6, with 8 bases in between. CDR3 DNA sequence: TGTGCCAGCAGTGAAGCGCCGGGAGATGGCTACACCTTC. It is translated as CASSEAPGDGYTF.

Comment on this clonotype: At one boundary the junction diverges from the germline segment, which might be a read error. The genes are TRBV5-1 and TRBJ2-1, with 11 bases that match TRBD2. Germline CDR1 reads SGHRS; CDR2 reads YFSETQ. The CDR3 length is 19 residues. The CDR3 spells CASSLEIAGGPGSYNEQFF. In DNA form, the CDR3 reads TGTGCCAGCAGCTTGGAGATAGCGGGAGGGCCCGGCTCCTACAATGAGCAGTTCTTC.

This clonotype was detected many times. The chain recombines TRBV27 with TRBJ2-7; TRBD1 aligns across 9 bases. The CDR3 spans 18 residues. Losses at the gene ends were 3 bases for V and 5 bases for J; bases not matched to a gene: 17. The V gene's germline CDR1 is MNHEY and CDR2 SMNVEV (reference sequence). In DNA form, the CDR3 reads TGTGCCAGCAGTTTCTACAGGGGGCGGCGGGAGCCGACCCACGAGCAGTACTTC. Encoded protein: CASSFYRGRREPTHEQYF.

Many counts were recorded for this clonotype. V and J are TRBV15 and TRBJ2-7; D is perhaps TRBD1 or TRBD2 (5 bases each). Looked up from germline, CDR1 is LNHNV and CDR2 is YYDKDF (reference sequence). Trimming left V 0 bases short and J 5 bases short, with 11 bases between. CDR3 length: 14 residues. The CDR3 region is CATSRENGGHEQYF. The CDR3 DNA reads TGTGCCACCAGCAGAGAAAATGGGGGTCACGAGCAGTACTTC.

Remarks on this clonotype: Given a far larger clone just one base away, this is likely a sequencing read error. Here the CDR3 omits its conserved ending phenylalanine or tryptophan, so a read error is the likely source. The rearrangement joins TRBV10-3 to TRBJ2-1; 8 nucleotides agree with TRBD2. CDR1 is ENHRY, CDR2 SYGVKD, per germline. Unmatched junction bases numbered 9, after V lost 10 bases and J lost 7 bases. The CDR3 has 13 amino acids. The CDR3 DNA follows: TGTGCCACCCTAGCGGGTGGTAGGAATGAGCAGTTCTTA. This codes for CATLAGGRNEQFL.

The V and J genes are TRBV3-1 and TRBJ1-6; TRBD1 might be the D (6 bases). This CDR3 region has 15 residues. The germline V and J ends were trimmed by 4 bases and 2 bases, with 9 bases remaining between them. The germline gives CDR1 LGHDT, CDR2 YNNKEL (reference sequence). DNA for the CDR3: TGTGCCAGCAGCCCGTCAGGGGCCTATAATTCACCCCTCCACTTT. Translation gives CASSPSGAYNSPLHF.

This clonotype was recorded many times. This chain joins TRBV25-1 and TRBJ2-3; TRBD2 matches at 12 bases. CDR1 is MGHDK and CDR2 is SYGVNS in the germline V gene. This CDR3 is 16 amino acids long. Trimming removed 7 bases from V and 2 bases from J; junction bases left unmatched: 7. The CDR3 region has the DNA TGTGCCAGCACCCCCCTAGCGGGAGGGTACACAGATACGCAGTATTTT. Its translation is CASTPLAGGYTDTQYF.

The chain carries TRBV5-3 and TRBJ2-7; D ambiguous. TRBV5-3 is flagged as an ORF with uncertain function. V lost 8 bases to trimming and J lost 3 bases, with 15 bases between them. CDR3 size: 13 residues. The CDR3 DNA follows: TGTGCCAGTGCGCCCGGACCGCTCTACGAGCAGTACTTC. Translated, it gives CASAPGPLYEQYF.

This clonotype was counted ten times or more. The genes are TRBV14 and TRBJ1-1; 10 nucleotides match TRBD1. In germline, CDR1 is SGHDN, CDR2 FVKESK. Trimming cost V 4 bases and J 1 base; bases outside gene matches: 6. The CDR3 is 16 residues long. The CDR3 DNA is TGTGCCAGCAGCCGGTACCGGGACAGGGGGAACACTGAAGCTTTCTTT. Residues: CASSRYRDRGNTEAFF.